This passage covers 18 T cell receptor beta chains from one sample sequenced in a study of blood T cell repertoires in COVID-19. Produced via immunoSEQ multiplex PCR; TCRdb's table is partial and in-frame only. Seen here are around 450,000 clones, about 85% observed once, and the top ten hold nearly 2%. Sequenced: PBMCs or T cells enriched from blood (not recorded which). The receptors come from a woman between 18 and 29 years old with acute COVID-19.

CDR3 in DNA: TGTGCCTGGATCAGCGATAATGAAAAACTGTTTTTT. Translating gives CAWISDNEKLFF. The V and J genes are TRBV30 and TRBJ1-4; no firm D call. Germline V gene lookup returns CDR1 GTSNPN and CDR2 SVGIG (reference sequence). V lost 4 bases and J lost 4, with 7 bases in between. The CDR3 spans 12 residues.

The V gene is TRBV11-1, the J gene TRBJ2-2, with D possibly TRBD2 on 6 matching bases. CDR3 length: 15 residues. V dropped 5 bases and J dropped 4 bases, with 14 bases sitting between them. Germline V gene lookup returns CDR1 SGHAT and CDR2 FQDESV (reference sequence). This CDR3 reads CASSVGLMSTGELFF. The DNA of the CDR3 is TGTGCCAGCAGCGTGGGACTCATGAGCACCGGGGAGCTGTTTTTT. The full variable domain, completed using reference TRBV11-1 and TRBJ2-2, is EAEVAQSPRYKITEKSQAVAFWCDPISGHATLYWYRQILGQGPELLVQFQDESVVDDSQLPKDRFSAERLKGVDSTLKIQPAELGDSAMYLCASSVGLMSTGELFFGEGSRLTVL.

This chain connects TRBV6-4 to TRBJ2-3; the match to TRBD2 covers 13 bases. Germline V lookup: CDR1 MRHNA, CDR2 SNTAGT. V shed 3 bases and J 4 bases; nucleotides not matched to a gene: 1. This CDR3 has 15 amino acids. The chain's CDR3 is CASSELAGGSDTQYF. CDR3 in DNA: TGTGCCAGCAGTGAACTAGCGGGAGGGTCAGATACGCAGTATTTT.

The gene calls are TRBV25-1 and TRBJ2-4; 7 nucleotides align to TRBD1. After removal of 5 bases from V and 8 bases from J, the junction contained 6 bases not matched to a gene. The germline V gene has CDR1 MGHDK and CDR2 SYGVNS. The CDR3 runs 13 residues. The chain's CDR3 is CASSFQGVDIQYF. In DNA, the CDR3 is TGTGCCAGCAGTTTCCAGGGGGTTGACATTCAGTACTTC.

The V and J genes are TRBV5-4 and TRBJ2-1, with 8 bases matching TRBD2. Trimming at V came to 1 base and at J to 3 bases, leaving 6 bases not matched to a gene. The germline gives CDR1 SGHNT, CDR2 YYREEE (reference sequence). The CDR3 loop spans 16 amino acids. The CDR3 protein is CASSLIAGGGYNEQFF. In nucleotides, the CDR3 is TGTGCCAGCAGCTTGATCGCGGGGGGAGGCTACAATGAGCAGTTCTTC.

This sequence joins TRBV4-1 and TRBJ1-1; D gene ambiguous. The CDR3 has 15 residues. Germline CDR1 MGHRA, CDR2 YSYEKL. V shed 3 bases and J shed 1 base, with 12 bases lying between them. Here the CDR3 reads CASSHRPGQNTEAFF. The CDR3 DNA sequence: TGCGCCAGCAGCCATAGACCTGGGCAGAACACTGAAGCTTTCTTT.

The V call is TRBV4-1, the J call TRBJ2-7; 10 nucleotides line up with TRBD2. The CDR3 sequence is 15 residues long. CDR1 MGHRA and CDR2 YSYEKL come from the germline V gene. Trimming at V came to 1 base and at J to 3 bases, leaving 3 bases not matched to a gene. CDR3 nucleotides: TGCGCCAGCAGCCAAGTCCTAGCGGGAGACTACGAGCAGTACTTC. Protein sequence: CASSQVLAGDYEQYF.

The gene calls are TRBV6-2 or TRBV6-3 and TRBJ2-7, with D maybe TRBD1 (6 bases). The CDR3 has 12 residues. CDR1 is MNHEY and CDR2 is SVGEGT in the germline V gene. The V end was cut by 4 bases, the J end by 4 bases, with 8 bases between. The CDR3 DNA reads as TGTGCCAGCAGTTTACAGGGTTACGAGCAGTACTTC. Protein sequence: CASSLQGYEQYF.

This rearrangement joins TRBV9 to TRBJ1-2; TRBD1 matches at 7 bases. In germline, CDR1 is SGDLS, CDR2 YYNGEE. V gave up 3 bases and J gave up 0 bases; unmatched junction bases: 17. The CDR3 is 19 residues long. The CDR3 spells CASSGTPSQGQNPNYGYTF. CDR3 sequence (DNA): TGTGCCAGCAGCGGCACCCCCTCACAGGGGCAGAATCCTAACTATGGCTACACCTTC.

The gene calls are TRBV5-1 and TRBJ2-2; 7 bases match TRBD1. Trimming took 2 bases from V and 1 from J; bases not matched to a gene: 8. Germline CDR1 SGHRS, CDR2 YFSETQ. This CDR3 is 17 amino acids long. The CDR3 nucleotides read TGCGCCAGCAGCTTCCGATCCGGGACAGTGAACACCGGGGAGCTGTTTTTT. It is translated as CASSFRSGTVNTGELFF.

This clone has only one observation. This chain uses TRBV7-6 with TRBJ2-1; 7 bases agree with TRBD1. Germline V gives CDR1 SGHVS, CDR2 FNYEAQ. The CDR3 is 16 residues long. J gave up 3 bases and V 4 bases, and 9 bases lay outside the gene matches. CDR3 DNA sequence: TGTGCCAGCAGCTCCACCGGGACAGATCTCTACAATGAGCAGTTCTTC. Its translation: CASSSTGTDLYNEQFF.

V usage is TRBV5-1 and J usage is TRBJ2-4; D unresolved. Trimming left V 2 bases short and J 7 bases short, with 13 bases between. This CDR3 spans 14 amino acids. CDR1 is SGHRS, CDR2 YFSETQ, per germline. For the CDR3, the DNA is TGCGCCAGCAGCTTCTTATCCACAGACAACATTCAGTACTTC. Encoded protein: CASSFLSTDNIQYF.

The chain is built from TRBV9 and TRBJ1-1; a weak D match, TRBD1 (6 bases). Germline V lookup: CDR1 SGDLS, CDR2 YYNGEE. Trimming removed 3 bases at V and 0 bases at J, with 9 bases between. This CDR3 contains 14 residues. The chain's CDR3 is CASSGGTLNTEAFF. CDR3 nucleotide sequence: TGTGCCAGCAGCGGAGGGACATTGAACACTGAAGCTTTCTTT.

This clone was detected only a few times. The same CDR3 is also encoded by other DNA sequences in this sample. V is TRBV7-6 and J is TRBJ2-7; D remains unclear. Germline lookup yields CDR1 SGHVS and CDR2 FNYEAQ. CDR3 length equals 14 residues. The V end lost 1 base, the J end lost 0 bases, and 7 bases lay between the germline ends. CDR3 sequence reads: CASSLDGSSYEQYF. CDR3 nucleotide sequence: TGTGCCAGCAGCTTAGACGGGTCCTCCTACGAGCAGTACTTC.

This chain uses TRBV18 with TRBJ1-1; D is ambiguous. Germline values: CDR1 KGHSH, CDR2 LQKENI. This CDR3 contains 13 residues. Trimming took 3 bases from V and 0 from J, leaving 5 bases between them. As DNA, the CDR3 is TGTGCCAGCTCACCCCGAGTGAACACTGAAGCTTTCTTT. Translated: CASSPRVNTEAFF.

This clone was counted between two and nine times. The genes are TRBV7-2 and TRBJ2-1, with D unclear. This CDR3 contains 15 residues. The V gene lost 5 bases and the J gene lost 6 bases, with 17 bases spanning the gap. Germline CDR1 is SGHTA and CDR2 is FQGNSA. Here the CDR3 DNA reads TGTGCCAGCAGCCCCATAGACTTTTTCGGCAATGAGCAGTTCTTC. Residues: CASSPIDFFGNEQFF.

The sample holds one count of this clone. This chain connects TRBV7-9 to TRBJ2-3; D might be TRBD1 (6 bases). Germline CDR1 and CDR2: SEHNR and FQNEAQ (reference sequence). V lost 6 bases and J lost 4, with 11 bases in between. This CDR3 is 13 amino acids long. The chain's CDR3 is CASSPQGPDTQYF. The CDR3 nucleotides are TGTGCCAGCAGTCCCCAGGGGCCAGATACGCAGTATTTT.

The J gene is TRBJ2-3, the V gene TRBV19, with D perhaps matching TRBD1 (6 bases). Trimming left V 6 bases short and J 5 bases short, with 15 bases between. The CDR3 length is 14 residues. Germline-derived CDR1 and CDR2 are LNHDA and SQIVND (reference sequence). Written as DNA, the CDR3 is TGTGCCAGTAGCCCAGGCACAGGGCTAGATACGCAGTATTTT. The encoded protein is CASSPGTGLDTQYF.